This TCR beta chain was sequenced in a study of siplizumab effects on memory and regulatory T cells. J lost 2 bases, V lost 4 bases, and 4 bases had no gene match. The CDR3 is 14 amino acids. Germline assignment: CDR1 SGHRS and CDR2 YFSETQ. In this sample, this clone turned up once. Antigen: not known. Study-level points and caveats: Roughly 80-96% of proliferating CD4+ or CD8+ clones lacked an assignable naive or memory phenotype. Naive T cells apparently outstripped memory cells in diversity and seemed major alloresponse contributors. Alloreactive sequences traceable to unstimulated CD4+ memory cells declined significantly under siplizumab.

Roughly 10^5 TCR templates were measured in each sample. TCRdb's table, derived via immunoSEQ multiplex PCR, lists solely in-frame clones and lacks some. The table has about 99,000 clones, roughly 93% seen once. Sequencing was performed on Tregs sorted from blood. The chain uses TRBV5-1 and TRBJ2-5, with 8 positions matching TRBD1. The sequence was obtained from a human donor in good health. CDR3 DNA sequence: TGCGCCAGCAGCCCGGGACAGGCGCAAGAGACCCAGTACTTC. Translation: CASSPGQAQETQYF.